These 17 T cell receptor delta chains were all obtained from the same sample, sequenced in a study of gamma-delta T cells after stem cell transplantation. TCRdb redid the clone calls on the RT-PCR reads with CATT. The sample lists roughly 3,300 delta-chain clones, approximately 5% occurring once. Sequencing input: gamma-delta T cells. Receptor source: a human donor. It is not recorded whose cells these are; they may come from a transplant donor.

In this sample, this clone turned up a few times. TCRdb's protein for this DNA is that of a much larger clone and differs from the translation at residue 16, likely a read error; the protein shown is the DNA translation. In nucleotides, the CDR3 is TGTGCCTGTGACACCGTCGACAAAACTGGGGGATTTACCGATAAACCCATCTTT. Translating gives CACDTVDKTGGFTDKPIF. This chain joins TRDV2 and TRDJ1, with TRDD3 matching over 10 bases. The CDR3 sequence is 18 residues long. CDR1 is GEAIGNYY and CDR2 is EKD in the germline V gene.

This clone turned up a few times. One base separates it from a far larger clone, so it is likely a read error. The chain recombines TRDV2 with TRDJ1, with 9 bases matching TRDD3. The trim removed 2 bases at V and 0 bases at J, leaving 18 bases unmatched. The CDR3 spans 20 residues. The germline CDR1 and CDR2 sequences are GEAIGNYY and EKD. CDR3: CACDINTGGPWGIHTDKLIF. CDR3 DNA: TGTGCCTGTGACATCAATACTGGGGGACCCTGGGGCATACACACCGATAAACTCATCTTT.

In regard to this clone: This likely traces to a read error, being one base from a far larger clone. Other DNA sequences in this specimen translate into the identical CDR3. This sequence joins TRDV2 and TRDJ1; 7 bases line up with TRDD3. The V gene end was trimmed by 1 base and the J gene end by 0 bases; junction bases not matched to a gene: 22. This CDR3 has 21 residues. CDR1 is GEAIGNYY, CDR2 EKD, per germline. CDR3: CACDTAGPPQGWGTHTDKLIF. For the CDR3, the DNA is TGTGCCTGTGACACTGCGGGGCCGCCCCAGGGGTGGGGGACGCACACCGATAAACTCATCTTT.

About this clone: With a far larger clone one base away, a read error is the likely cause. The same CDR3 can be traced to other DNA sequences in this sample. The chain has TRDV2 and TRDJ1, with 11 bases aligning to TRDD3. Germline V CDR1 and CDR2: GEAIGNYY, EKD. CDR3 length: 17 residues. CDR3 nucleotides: TGTGCCTGTGACGTACTGGGGGATAGGGAGTACACCGATAAGCTCATCTTT. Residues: CACDVLGDREYTDKLIF.

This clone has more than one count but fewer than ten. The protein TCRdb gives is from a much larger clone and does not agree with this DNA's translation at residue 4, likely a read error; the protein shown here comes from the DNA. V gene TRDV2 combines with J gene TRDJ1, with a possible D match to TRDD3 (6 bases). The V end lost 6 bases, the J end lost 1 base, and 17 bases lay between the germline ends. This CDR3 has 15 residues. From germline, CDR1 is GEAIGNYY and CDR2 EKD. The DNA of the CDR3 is TGTGCCTGTAACCTAGTTGGGGGCCGCACCGATAAACTCATCTTT. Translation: CACNLVGGRTDKLIF.

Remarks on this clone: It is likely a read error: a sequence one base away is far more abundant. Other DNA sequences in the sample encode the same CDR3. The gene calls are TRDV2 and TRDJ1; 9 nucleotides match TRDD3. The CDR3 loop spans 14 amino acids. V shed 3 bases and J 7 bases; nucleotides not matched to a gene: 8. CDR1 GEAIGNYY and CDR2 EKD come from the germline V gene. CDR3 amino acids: CACDFLGDRGKLIF. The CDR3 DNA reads TGTGCCTGTGACTTTCTGGGGGATCGGGGTAAACTCATCTTT.

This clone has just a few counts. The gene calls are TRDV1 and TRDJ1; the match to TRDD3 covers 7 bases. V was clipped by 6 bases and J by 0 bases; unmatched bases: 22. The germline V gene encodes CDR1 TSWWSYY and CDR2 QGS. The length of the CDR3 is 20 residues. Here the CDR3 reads CALGGNDPLGYPRYTDKLIF. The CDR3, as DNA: TGTGCTCTTGGAGGCAACGATCCGCTGGGATACCCCCGGTACACCGATAAACTCATCTTT.

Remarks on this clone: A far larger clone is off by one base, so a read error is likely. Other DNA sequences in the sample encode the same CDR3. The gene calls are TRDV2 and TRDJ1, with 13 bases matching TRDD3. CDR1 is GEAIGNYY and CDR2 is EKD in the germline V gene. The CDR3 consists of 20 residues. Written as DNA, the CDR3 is TGTGCCTGTGACACCGTCGCTGGAACTGGGGGATACGCAGTTAACGATAAGCTCATCTTT. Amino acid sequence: CACDTVAGTGGYAVNDKLIF.

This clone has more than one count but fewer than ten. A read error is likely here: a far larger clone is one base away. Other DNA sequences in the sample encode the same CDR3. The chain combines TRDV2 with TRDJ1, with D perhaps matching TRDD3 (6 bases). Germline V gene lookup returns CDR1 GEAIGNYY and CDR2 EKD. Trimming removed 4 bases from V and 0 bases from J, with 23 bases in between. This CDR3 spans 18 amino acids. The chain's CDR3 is CACEPLTLLGIHTDKLIF. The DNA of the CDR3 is TGTGCCTGTGAACCTCTAACCTTGCTGGGGATCCACACCGATAAACTCATCTTT.

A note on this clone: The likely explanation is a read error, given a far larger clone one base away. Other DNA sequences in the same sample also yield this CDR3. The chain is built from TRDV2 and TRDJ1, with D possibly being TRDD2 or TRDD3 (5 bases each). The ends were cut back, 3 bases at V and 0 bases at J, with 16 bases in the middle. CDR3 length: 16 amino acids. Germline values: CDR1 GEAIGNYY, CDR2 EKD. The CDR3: CACDPLLGEYTDKLIF. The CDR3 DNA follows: TGTGCCTGTGACCCCCTACTAGGGGAGTACACCGATAAACTCATCTTT.

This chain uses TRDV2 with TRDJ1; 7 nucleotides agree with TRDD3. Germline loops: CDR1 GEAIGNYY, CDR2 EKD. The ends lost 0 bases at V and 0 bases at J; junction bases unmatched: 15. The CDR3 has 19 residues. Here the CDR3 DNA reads TGTGCCTGTGACACCTTAAACCTGGGGGGCCCCAGGGACACCGATAAACTCATCTTT. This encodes CACDTLNLGGPRDTDKLIF.

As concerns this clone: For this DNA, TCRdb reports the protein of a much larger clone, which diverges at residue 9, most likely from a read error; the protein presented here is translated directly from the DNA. The CDR3 region has the DNA TGTGCCTGTGACCCCGTAGGGGTCTCTGGAAAATCTAAACTCATCTTT. This encodes CACDPVGVSGKSKLIF. V is TRDV2 and J is TRDJ1; D gene unclear. Trimming stripped 3 bases from V and 7 bases from J, with 23 bases between. The germline gives CDR1 GEAIGNYY, CDR2 EKD. CDR3 length equals 16 residues.

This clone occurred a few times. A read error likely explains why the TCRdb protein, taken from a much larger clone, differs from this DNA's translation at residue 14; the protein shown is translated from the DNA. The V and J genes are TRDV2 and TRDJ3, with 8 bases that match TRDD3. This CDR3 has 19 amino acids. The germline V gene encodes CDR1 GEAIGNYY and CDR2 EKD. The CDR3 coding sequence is TGTGCCTGTGACACCGTAGGGGATACCAGCTCCTGGGACATCCGACAGATGTTTTTC. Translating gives CACDTVGDTSSWDIRQMFF.

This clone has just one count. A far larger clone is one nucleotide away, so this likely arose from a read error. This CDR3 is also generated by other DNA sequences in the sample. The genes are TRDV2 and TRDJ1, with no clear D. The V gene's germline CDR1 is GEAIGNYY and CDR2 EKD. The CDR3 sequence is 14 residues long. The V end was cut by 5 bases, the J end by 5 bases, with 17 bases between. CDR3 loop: CACASLHPTDKLIF. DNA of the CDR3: TGTGCCTGTGCCTCTCTCCATCCCACAGATAAACTCATCTTT.

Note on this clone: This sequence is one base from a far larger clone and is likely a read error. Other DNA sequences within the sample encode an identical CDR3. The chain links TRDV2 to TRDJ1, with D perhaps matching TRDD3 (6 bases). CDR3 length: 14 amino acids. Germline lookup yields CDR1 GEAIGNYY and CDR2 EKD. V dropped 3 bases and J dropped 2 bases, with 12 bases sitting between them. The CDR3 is CACDLTGRTDKLIF. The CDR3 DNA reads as TGTGCCTGTGACCTGACTGGGCGGACCGATAAACTCATCTTT.

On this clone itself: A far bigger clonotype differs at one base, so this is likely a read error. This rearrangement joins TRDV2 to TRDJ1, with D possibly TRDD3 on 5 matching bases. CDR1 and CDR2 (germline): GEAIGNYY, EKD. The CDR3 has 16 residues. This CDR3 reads CACDTVGSPYTDKPIF. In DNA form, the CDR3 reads TGTGCCTGTGACACCGTGGGGTCTCCGTACACCGATAAACCCATCTTT.

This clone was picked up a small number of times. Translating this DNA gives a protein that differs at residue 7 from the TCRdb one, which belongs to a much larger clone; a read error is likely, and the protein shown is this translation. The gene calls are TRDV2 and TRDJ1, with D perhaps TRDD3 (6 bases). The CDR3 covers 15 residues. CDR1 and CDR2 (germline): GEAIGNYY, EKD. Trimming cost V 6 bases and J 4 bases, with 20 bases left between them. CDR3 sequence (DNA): TGTGCCTGTCTTCTACTGAGGGATAAGGGCGATAAACTCATCTTT. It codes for CACLLLRDKGDKLIF.